The sequence of this TCR beta chain was determined in a study of T cell responses to AZD1222 COVID-19 vaccine (dated by TCRdb to the early 2020s). About the investigation overall: AZD1222 recipients whose second dose came at about 4 weeks and those whose second dose came at about 12 weeks were combined into one group, since spike-specific TCR depth and breadth did not differ between the two schedules. A total of just over 230 trial participants underwent TCR sequencing, of whom around 200 received two doses of AZD1222 and some 25 received two doses of the MenACWY control vaccine. Trial participants were enrolled into age subgroups of 18-55, 56-69 and 70-plus years, which contained approximately 150, 28 and 58 TCR-sequenced participants, respectively. Broad study findings and their caveats: Only five or six AZD1222 recipients were SARS-CoV-2 seropositive at baseline, limiting conclusions about previously exposed vaccinees. In the small 56-69-year group, the increase in depth fell short of significance, most likely because of low power. Spike-specific TCR breadth and depth rose significantly after two AZD1222 doses compared with day 0 and with MenACWY recipients. The whole spike protein was spanned by vaccine-associated CD4 TCRs, and dominant responses were seen in regions 160-218 and 743-854. Most participants were white British and females outnumbered males, and the authors suggested that clonal diversity may have been underestimated. Epitopes outside the regions mutated in the B.1.351 and B.1.1.7 variants were reportedly recognized by nearly half of the unique spike-specific TCRs. Because no day 14 peak-response samples were available, the repertoires could be characterized only after the peak T cell response.

The CDR3 regions of human TCRbeta chains were subjected to immunosequencing. On the study's bioinformatics: Repertoire TCRs were matched against a reference library of SARS-CoV-2-specific TCRs generated with the MIRA antigen-specificity platform. Breadth meant the fraction of unique TCRs that were SARS-CoV-2-associated, whereas depth meant the fraction of total T cells that were SARS-CoV-2-associated. Using the MIRA data, every spike-specific TCR was mapped to the spike region that the TCR reacted to and assigned to either a CD4 or a CD8 class. Log10-transformed breadth and depth values were compared by one-way ANOVA with Sidak's multiple comparisons tests. In TCRdb, the immuneACCESS table is reduced to in-frame sequences with V and J assigned. These tables do not hold every clone; where another copy was compared, an unresolved V gene accounts for under half, and the others remain unexplained. D and trimming come from the DNA, and the V and J calls and clone size come from that table. The table for this sample lists roughly 110,000 clones; about 89% of them were counted only once. The ten largest make up under 7% of the sample.

This specimen's time point label, interpreted: baseline before first vaccination. Vaccinee samples were obtained from the UK trials COV001 and COV002, which included a single-blind randomized controlled phase 2/3 trial of AZD1222 (ChAdOx1 nCoV-19) in healthy adults. For TCRbeta chain sequencing, PBMC samples from trial participants were taken at day 0 and at day 28 after the second dose. From the cysteine through the phenylalanine, the CDR3 covers 13 amino acids. Here the CDR3 DNA is all that survives: 39 bases in frame from base 1. At the junction V is shortened by 6 bases and J by 1 base, with 6 bases in between. As encoded in the germline V gene, CDR1 is SNHLY while CDR2 is FYNNEI. The table lists this clone with a count of one. What this receptor recognizes is not known. The record has no base qualities; no much larger clone is one base away.

This receptor was taken from an adult in good health. The sample was peripheral blood, taken on day 0 of AZD1222 vaccination. In this chain, TRBV2 is recombined with TRBJ2-2; the D gene is possibly TRBD1, with 5 bases matching. The bases are TGTGCCAGCAGGACAGAGAACACCGGGGAGCTGTTTTTT. This sequence encodes CASRTENTGELFF.